Each of the 28 T cell receptor beta chains below was sequenced from the same sample in a study of spatial heterogeneity in lung cancer. The time point was: sample taken at primary tumor resection. TCRdb recomputed calls from the 5' RACE reads with MiXCR, one row per CDR3 protein. The sample contains some 83,000 distinct CDR3 sequences, roughly 8% of which appear only once. The sample here was PBMCs, taken at surgery. Receptors originate from a male donor with early-stage non-small cell lung cancer.

This clonotype was detected a few times. The germline gene is not matched at one end of the junction; a read error may be the cause. The chain joins TRBV7-7 to TRBJ2-1; D is tentatively TRBD1 or TRBD2 (6 bases each). Germline V gene sequence: CDR1 SSHAT, CDR2 FNYEAQ (reference sequence). The CDR3 is made up of 13 amino acids. The CDR3 here is CASSLVGGGEQFF. In DNA, the CDR3 is TGTGCTAGCAGCTTAGTGGGGGGCGGTGAGCAGTTCTTC.

There are a few counts of this clonotype. The genes are TRBV10-3 and TRBJ2-7; D gene unclear. V lost 4 bases, J lost 6 bases, and 10 bases lay in between. This CDR3 spans 12 amino acids. Germline V lookup: CDR1 ENHRY, CDR2 SYGVKD. The CDR3 reads CAISGGSSEQYF. In DNA form, the CDR3 reads TGTGCCATCAGTGGCGGCAGCTCCGAGCAGTACTTC.

This clonotype was detected only a few times. The chain links TRBV5-6 to TRBJ2-1; D is ambiguous. The CDR3 consists of 14 residues. CDR1 SGHDT and CDR2 YYEEEE come from the germline V gene. The V gene lost 2 bases and the J gene lost 5 bases, with 11 bases spanning the gap. The chain's CDR3 is CASSFIGRNNEQFF. CDR3 nucleotides: TGTGCCAGCAGCTTTATAGGACGTAACAATGAGCAGTTCTTC.

The V call is TRBV5-1, the J call TRBJ2-3; 8 bases line up with TRBD2. Per germline, CDR1 SGHRS and CDR2 YFSETQ. Trimming cost V 2 bases and J 0 bases; bases outside gene matches: 11. This CDR3 is built from 18 residues. The CDR3 region is CASSFVLAGRPSTDTQYF. The DNA of the CDR3 is TGCGCCAGCAGCTTCGTCTTAGCGGGACGACCTAGCACAGATACGCAGTATTTT.

In this sample, this clonotype turned up many times. This rearrangement joins TRBV14 to TRBJ2-6; D might be TRBD1 or TRBD2, each matching 5 bases. This CDR3 region has 16 residues. Germline lookup yields CDR1 SGHDN and CDR2 FVKESK. V was trimmed by 4 bases and J by 0 bases, leaving 10 bases between them. This CDR3 reads CASSRDVSSGANVLTF. The CDR3 DNA reads as TGTGCCAGCAGCCGGGACGTTAGCTCTGGGGCCAACGTCCTGACTTTC.

This clonotype was observed at least ten times. V and J are TRBV3-1 and TRBJ1-2; D remains unclear. V lost 0 bases to trimming and J lost 5 bases, with 10 bases between them. Germline assignment: CDR1 LGHDT and CDR2 YNNKEL (reference sequence). CDR3 length: 14 amino acids. The CDR3 is CASSQDIDRYGYTF. The CDR3 DNA follows: TGTGCCAGCAGCCAAGATATAGATCGGTATGGCTACACCTTC.

This clonotype showed up many times. This sequence joins TRBV20-1 and TRBJ1-1; the match to TRBD1 covers 8 bases. The CDR3 is made up of 14 amino acids. CDR1 is DFQATT, CDR2 SNEGSKA, per germline (reference sequence). The J segment lost 3 bases and the V segment lost 5 bases, leaving 8 bases of the junction unmatched. The CDR3 nucleotides are TGCAGTGCTTGCCCTCAGGGGGCGTACACTGAAGCTTTCTTT. Its protein product is CSACPQGAYTEAFF.

This clonotype was detected ten times or more. The rearrangement joins TRBV4-1 to TRBJ2-1, with 7 bases fitting TRBD1. The V segment lost 4 bases and the J segment 0 bases; nucleotides outside the gene matches: 0. The CDR3 contains 14 residues. Germline CDR1 MGHRA, CDR2 YSYEKL. This chain's CDR3 is CASSRDSSYNEQFF. Here the CDR3 DNA reads TGCGCCAGCAGCCGGGACAGCTCCTACAATGAGCAGTTCTTC.

This chain uses TRBV20-1 with TRBJ2-1; TRBD2 agrees at 7 bases. Germline lookup yields CDR1 DFQATT and CDR2 SNEGSKA (reference sequence). V lost 5 bases and J lost 8; bases outside the gene matches: 9. The CDR3 extends over 13 amino acids. CDR3 loop: CSAPGRTGDEQFF. The CDR3, as DNA: TGCAGTGCTCCCGGGAGGACGGGAGATGAGCAGTTCTTC.

This clonotype was observed at least ten times. The genes are TRBV7-2 and TRBJ1-4, with a tentative D call TRBD1 (5 bases). There are 14 residues in the CDR3. V shed 2 bases and J shed 8 bases, with 12 bases lying between them. Germline assignment: CDR1 SGHTA and CDR2 FQGNSA. The CDR3 region is CASSLRRRDEKLFF. The CDR3 DNA sequence: TGTGCCAGCAGCTTAAGGCGGCGGGACGAAAAACTGTTTTTT.

This clonotype was seen ten or more times. The chain couples TRBV29-1 to TRBJ1-1; possible D gene TRBD1, 5 bases. Germline CDR1 is SQVTM and CDR2 is ANQGSEA. The CDR3 totals 11 residues. The germline V and J ends were trimmed by 3 bases and 14 bases, with 16 bases remaining between them. The CDR3 loop reads CSVDRARTWFF. CDR3 nucleotides: TGCAGCGTTGACAGGGCTCGGACGTGGTTCTTT.

In this sample, this clonotype turned up a few times. This chain connects TRBV5-6 to TRBJ2-1; 9 bases are shared with TRBD2. The CDR3 contains 16 residues. The V gene end was trimmed by 4 bases and the J gene end by 8 bases; junction bases not matched to a gene: 13. Per the germline V gene, CDR1 is SGHDT and CDR2 is YYEEEE. This chain's CDR3 is CASSRPSGGRADEQFF. The CDR3 coding sequence is TGTGCCAGCAGCCGTCCGAGCGGCGGGAGGGCCGATGAGCAGTTCTTC.

The sample holds many counts of this clonotype. This rearrangement joins TRBV6-2 or TRBV6-3 to TRBJ1-5, with D hard to call. V gave up 7 bases and J gave up 1 base, with 14 bases separating them. The germline CDR1 and CDR2 sequences are MNHEY and SVGEGT. This CDR3 is built from 15 residues. The chain's CDR3 is CASKSALYSNQPQHF. CDR3 nucleotides: TGTGCCAGCAAATCGGCGTTGTACAGCAATCAGCCCCAGCATTTT.

This clonotype was detected ten times or more. V and J are TRBV6-2 or TRBV6-3 and TRBJ1-1; 7 positions match TRBD1. This CDR3 comprises 13 residues. The V and J ends lost 5 bases and 3 bases, in that order; junction bases with no gene match: 3. Germline V CDR1 and CDR2: MNHEY, SVGEGT. CDR3 in amino acids: CASSPQGDTEAFF. The DNA of the CDR3 is TGTGCCAGCAGTCCCCAGGGGGACACTGAAGCTTTCTTT.

This clonotype was recorded many times. The chain carries TRBV14 and TRBJ1-1, with D maybe TRBD1 (5 bases). The CDR3 contains 19 residues. The V gene's germline CDR1 is SGHDN and CDR2 FVKESK. Trimming removed 0 bases at V and 0 bases at J, with 20 bases between. The CDR3: CASSQDLRDELVMNTEAFF. The CDR3 coding sequence is TGTGCCAGCAGCCAAGATCTCCGGGACGAACTTGTCATGAACACTGAAGCTTTCTTT.

This clonotype was seen more than once but under ten times. The chain carries TRBV27 and TRBJ1-6; no definite D call. Germline CDR1 reads MNHEY; CDR2 reads SMNVEV (reference sequence). The CDR3 sequence is 18 residues long. V was pared by 7 bases and J by 7 bases, with 26 bases between. CDR3 sequence (DNA): TGTGCCAGCACCCAAGGGTACCGGACCTTCCGTGGGAATTCACCCCTCCACTTT. Its protein is CASTQGYRTFRGNSPLHF.

There are many counts of this clonotype. J is TRBJ1-1 and V is TRBV27; tentatively, D is TRBD1 (5 bases). This CDR3 is 14 amino acids long. CDR1 MNHEY and CDR2 SMNVEV come from the germline V gene (reference sequence). Trimming stripped 0 bases from V and 5 bases from J, with 10 bases between. CDR3 residues: CASSLSWGSTEAFF. In DNA, the CDR3 is TGTGCCAGCAGTTTATCCTGGGGCTCGACTGAAGCTTTCTTT.

This clonotype was picked up many times. J is TRBJ1-1 and V is TRBV29-1, with 7 positions matching TRBD1. V lost 6 bases to trimming and J lost 10 bases; unmatched junction nucleotides: 14. This CDR3 has 13 residues. CDR1 SQVTM and CDR2 ANQGSEA come from the germline V gene. The CDR3 region is CSVTLTGRGGAFF. The CDR3 DNA is TGCAGCGTCACCTTGACAGGGCGGGGTGGAGCTTTCTTT.

This clonotype turned up a few times. The chain combines TRBV5-1 with TRBJ2-7, with D tentatively TRBD2 (6 bases). The CDR3 loop spans 13 amino acids. The germline CDR1 and CDR2 sequences are SGHRS and YFSETQ. Trimming shortened V by 4 bases and J by 3 bases, and 11 bases separated the two germline ends. CDR3 sequence reads: CASSQGLSYEQYF. In DNA, the CDR3 is TGCGCCAGCAGCCAGGGACTTAGCTACGAGCAGTACTTC.

This clonotype was seen repeatedly, ten times or more. This chain connects TRBV14 to TRBJ2-3; the D gene is possibly TRBD1 (5 bases). CDR1 and CDR2 (germline): SGHDN, FVKESK. The CDR3 spans 15 residues. Deletions cut 2 bases from V and 0 bases from J, with 9 bases between. CDR3: CASSQTGSSTDTQYF. CDR3 nucleotide sequence: TGTGCCAGCAGCCAAACAGGCTCTAGCACAGATACGCAGTATTTT.

This clonotype has only a few counts. CDR3 bases: TGTGCCAGCAGCGTCCGACGTACTCAAGAGACCCAGTACTTC. It specifies CASSVRRTQETQYF. The chain employs TRBV7-2 and TRBJ2-5; no clear D gene. The germline V gene has CDR1 SGHTA and CDR2 FQGNSA. This CDR3 spans 14 amino acids. V was trimmed by 5 bases and J by 2 bases, leaving 12 bases between them.

This clonotype was counted ten times or more. CDR3 region: CASSSPRGLNYEQYF. CDR3 DNA: TGTGCCAGCAGTTCCCCAAGGGGACTGAACTACGAGCAGTACTTC. V usage is TRBV12-3 or TRBV12-4 and J usage is TRBJ2-7; maybe TRBD2 (6 bases). CDR3 length: 15 residues. Trimming shortened V by 4 bases and J by 3 bases, and 16 bases separated the two germline ends.

This clonotype was recorded many times. This sequence joins TRBV20-1 and TRBJ2-3; 7 bases line up with TRBD2. The germline V gene has CDR1 DFQATT and CDR2 SNEGSKA (reference sequence). The junction had 5 bases not matched to a gene; V was cut back by 5 bases and J by 9 bases. CDR3 length equals 11 residues. The CDR3 DNA reads as TGCAGTGCTCGCACTAGCGCCACGCAGTATTTT. Amino acid sequence: CSARTSATQYF.

This clonotype showed up many times. The rearrangement uses TRBV28 and TRBJ1-2, with a tentative D call TRBD1 (5 bases). Between the trimmed V and J ends, which lost 2 bases and 5 bases, there was a span of 12 bases. Per germline, CDR1 MDHEN and CDR2 SYDVKM. The CDR3 has 14 amino acids. CDR3 sequence (DNA): TGTGCCAGCAGTTTAAGCAGGGTTGAGTATGGCTACACCTTC. This sequence encodes CASSLSRVEYGYTF.

This clonotype came up many times. The V gene is TRBV24-1, the J gene TRBJ1-2; weak D call: TRBD1 (5 bases). CDR3 size: 14 residues. CDR1 and CDR2 from the germline V gene are KGHDR and SFDVKD. Deletions cut 7 bases from V and 4 bases from J, with 15 bases between. CDR3 sequence (DNA): TGTGCCACCAGCCCCCGGGACGGACTCTATGGCTACACCTTC. This translates into CATSPRDGLYGYTF.

This clonotype was seen repeatedly, ten times or more. This chain joins TRBV27 and TRBJ1-1, with a tentative D call TRBD1 (5 bases). Germline CDR1 reads MNHEY; CDR2 reads SMNVEV (reference sequence). CDR3 size: 14 residues. V was pared by 5 bases and J by 3 bases, with 13 bases between. The CDR3 DNA is TGTGCCAGCAGTGTAGGAAGAGGGGACACTGAAGCTTTCTTT. Translated, it gives CASSVGRGDTEAFF.

This sequence joins TRBV20-1 and TRBJ1-1, with D unclear. Germline CDR1 is DFQATT and CDR2 is SNEGSKA (reference sequence). Trimming took off 0 bases at V and 4 bases at J, with 15 bases between the two ends. The CDR3 is 15 amino acids. The CDR3 reads CSARDLGGPGTEAFF. The CDR3 DNA follows: TGCAGTGCTAGAGATTTGGGCGGGCCTGGCACTGAAGCTTTCTTT.

This clonotype appeared a few times. The chain recombines TRBV5-4 with TRBJ1-4; 9 bases agree with TRBD1. Looked up from germline, CDR1 is SGHNT and CDR2 is YYREEE (reference sequence). V lost 4 bases and J lost 8; bases outside the gene matches: 9. The CDR3 covers 15 residues. CDR3 amino acids: CASSDWTGVKEKLFF. The CDR3 nucleotides are TGTGCCAGCAGCGACTGGACAGGGGTCAAGGAAAAACTGTTTTTT.